This paragraph reports one T cell receptor beta chain. MiXCR was run by TCRdb on the reads, yielding one entry per CDR3 protein. The data show 200,000 to 300,000 distinct CDR3 sequences, 12% to 15% seen once. These data come from a study of T cell repertoires in cytomegalovirus infection. The source material was PBMCs. The receptor was isolated from a human donor in good health (CMV status not recorded). Some clones in this sample may be carry-over from other donors' samples.

This CDR3 reads CSASPGQGGINIQYF. CDR3 sequence (DNA): TGCAGTGCTTCCCCGGGACAGGGAGGGATAAACATTCAGTACTTC. V usage is TRBV20-1 and J usage is TRBJ2-4; 9 bases align to TRBD1. Unmatched junction bases numbered 11, after V lost 5 bases and J lost 6 bases. The CDR3 spans 15 residues. Germline lookup yields CDR1 DFQATT and CDR2 SNEGSKA (reference sequence).